Listed below are T cell receptor beta chains from one sample, sequenced in a study of shared clonotypes between healthy human individuals. Produced via immunoSEQ multiplex PCR; TCRdb's table is partial and in-frame only. Here the sample spans millions of clones, 90% to 95% being singletons. Source material: naive CD4+ T cells sorted from blood. The receptors here all came from a man between 18 and 35 years old in good health. CDR3s include the opening cysteine and the closing phenylalanine or tryptophan. A D gene is named only where the DNA matches it firmly. Clone size, where shown, is once, few, many, or a class for clones that have expanded.

>TRBJ2-7|12|TRBV28|few|.
CASSLLGYEQYF
TGTGCCAGCAGTTTATTGGGTTACGAGCAGTACTTC
>TRBJ2-5|15|TRBV18|.|TRBD2
CASSRGLAGQETQYF
TGTGCCAGCTCAAGGGGACTAGCGGGCCAAGAGACCCAGTACTTC
>TRBJ2-1|14|TRBV6-1|once|.
CASSFQGLVTEQFF
TGTGCCAGCAGTTTCCAGGGGCTGGTCACTGAGCAGTTCTTC
>TRBJ1-6|16|TRBV6-5|.|TRBD1
CASSYSGQTNNSPLHF
TGTGCCAGCAGTTACTCGGGACAGACAAATAATTCACCCCTCCACTTT
>TRBJ2-3|15|TRBV7-2|.|.
CASSLPPAGADTQYF
TGTGCCAGCAGCTTACCCCCTGCCGGGGCAGATACGCAGTATTTT
>TRBJ2-7|12|TRBV25-1|.|.
CASSEFGNEQYF
TGTGCCAGCAGTGAATTTGGAAACGAGCAGTACTTC
>TRBJ2-7|13|TRBV10-1|.|.
CASSKDPSREQYF
TGCGCCAGCAGTAAGGACCCTTCTCGGGAGCAGTACTTC
>TRBJ2-1|15|TRBV10-3|.|TRBD2
CAISRLAGYYNEQFF
TGTGCCATCAGCAGACTAGCGGGGTACTACAATGAGCAGTTCTTC
>TRBJ1-1|18|TRBV7-3|.|.
CASSLIGTFYSGDTEAFF
TGTGCCAGCAGCTTAATCGGGACTTTTTACTCGGGGGACACTGAAGCTTTCTTT
>TRBJ1-2|14|TRBV5-1|.|.
CASSLDQGIGGYTF
TGCGCCAGCAGCTTGGACCAGGGCATTGGTGGCTACACCTTC
>TRBJ1-6|17|TRBV19|.|.
CASSIAGGSSYNSPLHF
TGTGCCAGTAGTATAGCTGGGGGAAGCTCCTATAATTCACCCCTCCACTTT
>TRBJ2-7|15|TRBV28|.|TRBD2
CASSLLSSGSREQYF
TGTGCCAGCAGTCTCCTTTCTAGCGGGAGTCGCGAGCAGTACTTC
>TRBJ2-1|16|TRBV6-1|.|.
CASSEAILAPPNEQFF
TGTGCCAGCAGTGAAGCGATCCTCGCCCCACCTAATGAGCAGTTCTTC
>TRBJ2-5|14|TRBV9|.|TRBD2
CASSAGTSAETQYF
TGTGCCAGCAGCGCGGGAACTAGCGCTGAGACCCAGTACTTC
>TRBJ2-7|14|TRBV15|once|.
CATSRGRGSSEQYF
TGTGCCACCAGCAGAGGCAGGGGTAGCTCGGAGCAGTACTTC
>TRBJ2-7|15|TRBV2|.|.
CASSNERGTLNEQYF
TGTGCCAGCAGTAACGAGAGAGGAACCCTAAACGAGCAGTACTTC